This T cell receptor (beta chain) was recovered during a study of T cell repertoires in ileal Crohn's disease. Using immunoSEQ multiplex PCR, the repertoire was profiled, and TCRdb retains in-frame clones only, with some absent. The table shows some 30,000 clones, with 80% to 85% occurring only once. Notes on this clone: Its antigen is still unknown.

This CDR3 is built from 14 residues. V was pared by 3 bases and J by 5 bases, with 5 bases of the junction left unmatched. CDR1 SGHNT and CDR2 YYREEE come from the germline V gene (reference sequence). Findings and limits, study-wide: High-frequency clones were more common in sorted CD8 than CD4 cells. Active smokers at surgery had more clonal expansions than non-smokers.

The TCR comes from an adult with Crohn's disease. The rearrangement links TRBV5-4 to TRBJ2-5; TRBD1 agrees at 9 bases. Sequenced input: ileal tissue. CDR3 in DNA: TGTGCCAGCAGCTCACAGGGGGCTCTGGAGACCCAGTACTTC. Protein product: CASSSQGALETQYF.